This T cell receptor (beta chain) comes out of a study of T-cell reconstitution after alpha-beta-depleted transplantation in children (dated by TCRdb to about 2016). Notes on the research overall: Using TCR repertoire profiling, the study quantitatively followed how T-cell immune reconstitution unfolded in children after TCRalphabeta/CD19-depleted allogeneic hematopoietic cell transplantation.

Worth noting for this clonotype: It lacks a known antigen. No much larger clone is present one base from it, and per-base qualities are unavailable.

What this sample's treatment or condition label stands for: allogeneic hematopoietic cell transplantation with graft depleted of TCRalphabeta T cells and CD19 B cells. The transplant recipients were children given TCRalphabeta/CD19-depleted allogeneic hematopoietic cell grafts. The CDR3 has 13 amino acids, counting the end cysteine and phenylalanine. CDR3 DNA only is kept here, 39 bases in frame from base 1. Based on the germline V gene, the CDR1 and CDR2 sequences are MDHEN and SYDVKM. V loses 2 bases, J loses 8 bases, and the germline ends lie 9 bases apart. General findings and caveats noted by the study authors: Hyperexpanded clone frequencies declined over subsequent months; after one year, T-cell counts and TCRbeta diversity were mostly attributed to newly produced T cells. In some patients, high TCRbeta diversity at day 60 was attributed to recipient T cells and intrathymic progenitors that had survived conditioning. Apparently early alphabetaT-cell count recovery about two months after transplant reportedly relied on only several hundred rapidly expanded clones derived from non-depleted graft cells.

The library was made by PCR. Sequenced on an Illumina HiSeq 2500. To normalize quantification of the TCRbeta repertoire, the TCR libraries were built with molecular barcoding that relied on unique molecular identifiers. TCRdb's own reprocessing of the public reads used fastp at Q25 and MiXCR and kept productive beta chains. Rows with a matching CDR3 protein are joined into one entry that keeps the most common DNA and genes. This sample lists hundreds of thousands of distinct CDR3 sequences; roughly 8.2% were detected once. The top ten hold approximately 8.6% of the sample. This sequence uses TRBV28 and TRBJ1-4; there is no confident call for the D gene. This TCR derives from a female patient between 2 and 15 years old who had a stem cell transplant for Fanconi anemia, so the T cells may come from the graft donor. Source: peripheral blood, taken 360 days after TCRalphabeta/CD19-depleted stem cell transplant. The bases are TGTGCCAGCAGTTTAGATTCGCGGGAAAAACTGTTTTTT. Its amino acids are CASSLDSREKLFF.